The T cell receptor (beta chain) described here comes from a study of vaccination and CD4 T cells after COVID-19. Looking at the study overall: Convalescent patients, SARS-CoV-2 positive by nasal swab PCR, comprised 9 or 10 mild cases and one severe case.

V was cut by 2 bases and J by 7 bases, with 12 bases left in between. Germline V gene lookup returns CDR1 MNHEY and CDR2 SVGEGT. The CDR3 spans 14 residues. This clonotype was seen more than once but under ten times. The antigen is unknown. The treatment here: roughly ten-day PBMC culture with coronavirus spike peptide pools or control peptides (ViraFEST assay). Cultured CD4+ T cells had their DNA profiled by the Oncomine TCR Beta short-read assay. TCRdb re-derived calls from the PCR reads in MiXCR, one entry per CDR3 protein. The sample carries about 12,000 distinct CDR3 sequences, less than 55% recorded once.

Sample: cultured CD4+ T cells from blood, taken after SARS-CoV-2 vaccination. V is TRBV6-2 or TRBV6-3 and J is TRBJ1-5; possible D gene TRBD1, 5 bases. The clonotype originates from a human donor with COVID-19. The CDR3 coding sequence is TGTGCCAGCAGTTACAGTGGTCGGGGCCAGCCCCAGCATTTT. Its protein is CASSYSGRGQPQHF.